A single sample gave rise to the 8 T cell receptor beta chains below, sequenced in a study of graft-versus-host responses after intestinal transplantation. Measured with immunoSEQ multiplex PCR; TCRdb has only the in-frame clones, and not every one. The sample shows 9,500 to 15,000 clones, roughly 30% of them seen only once. Researchers placed around 200,000 CFSE-labeled responder cells in culture with around 200,000 irradiated, violet-dye-labeled stimulator cells. Sample: alloreactive CD8+ T cells from a mixed lymphocyte reaction culture, taken before intestinal transplant. Subset meaning: CFSE-low proliferating T cells sorted from approximately 6-day pre-transplant mixed lymphocyte reaction (GvH or HvG direction). The receptors were sampled from a human patient who received an intestinal transplant.

Concerning this clone itself: One junction end does not reproduce the germline sequence, and a read error may be involved. The V and J genes are TRBV7-7 and TRBJ1-3, with TRBD1 matching over 7 bases. This CDR3 spans 14 amino acids. The germline CDR1 and CDR2 sequences are SSHAT and FNYEAQ (reference sequence). This CDR3 is CASSPTGHGNTIYF. CDR3 DNA: TGTGCTAGCAGTCCGACAGGGCATGGAAACACCATATATTTT.

This clone came up a few times. The V call is TRBV4-3, the J call TRBJ2-5, with D unclear. V lost 4 bases and J 3 bases, leaving 9 bases between the germline ends. The CDR3 length is 13 residues. Looked up from germline, CDR1 is LGHNA and CDR2 is YSLEER. In nucleotides, the CDR3 is TGCGCCAGCAGCCCCCATTCGGAAGAGACCCAGTACTTC. This translates into CASSPHSEETQYF.

The chain combines TRBV7-2 with TRBJ2-4; 9 bases are a match to TRBD2. Germline CDR1 and CDR2: SGHTA and FQGNSA. The CDR3 is 16 amino acids. Trimming took 5 bases from V and 8 from J; bases not matched to a gene: 13. The CDR3 DNA reads TGTGCCAGCAGCATACCCTCTAGCGGGAAGTCGGACATTCAGTACTTC. Protein sequence: CASSIPSSGKSDIQYF.

By share, this clone ranks as medium-sized (0.01 to 0.1%). J is TRBJ2-1 and V is TRBV13, with TRBD2 identical over 8 bases. Looked up from germline, CDR1 is PRHDT and CDR2 is FYEKMQ (reference sequence). This CDR3 region has 13 residues. V trimming: 7 bases; J trimming: 4 bases; junction bases outside the gene matches: 3. In DNA, the CDR3 is TGTGCCAGCATGAGCGGGGGTTACAATGAGCAGTTCTTC. Residues: CASMSGGYNEQFF.

This clone was recorded once. This chain uses TRBV19 with TRBJ2-7; TRBD1 matches at 10 bases. CDR3 length: 15 amino acids. Germline V gives CDR1 LNHDA, CDR2 SQIVND (reference sequence). The trim removed 5 bases at V and 3 bases at J, leaving 7 bases unmatched. The CDR3 DNA is TGTGCCAGTAGTGCGGGGACAGGGGTTCTCTACGAGCAGTACTTC. Protein: CASSAGTGVLYEQYF.

This clone was detected only once. The chain carries TRBV7-2 and TRBJ2-1; no firm D call. This CDR3 is 15 amino acids long. Deletions cut 3 bases from V and 1 base from J, with 10 bases between. The germline CDR1 and CDR2 sequences are SGHTA and FQGNSA. The CDR3 coding sequence is TGTGCCAGCAGCTTCGGAGCTCGGTCCTACAATGAGCAGTTCTTC. Translation gives CASSFGARSYNEQFF.

J is TRBJ2-1 and V is TRBV11-2, with D possibly TRBD2 on 5 matching bases. Trimming removed 5 bases from V and 12 bases from J, with 11 bases in between. CDR1 and CDR2 (germline): SGHAT, FQNNGV. The length of the CDR3 is 11 residues. The CDR3 loop is CASSRESVQFF. CDR3 nucleotide sequence: TGTGCCAGCAGCCGGGAATCGGTGCAGTTCTTC.

The chain employs TRBV27 and TRBJ1-1; D uncertain. CDR3 length: 13 amino acids. CDR1 and CDR2 (germline): MNHEY, SMNVEV (reference sequence). V was clipped by 9 bases and J by 3 bases, with 14 bases between them. CDR3 protein: CASQYGVYTEAFF. DNA of the CDR3: TGTGCCAGTCAGTACGGGGTATACACTGAAGCTTTCTTT.